This T cell receptor (beta chain) was recorded in a study of OX40 agonist ivuxolimab in advanced cancers. General observations from the study: Low normalized T-cell clonal expansion was also seen in some nonresponders.

Sequencing used immunoSEQ multiplex PCR; TCRdb keeps in-frame clones, though not all of them. This sample has tens of thousands of clones; under 95% occur once, and the top ten carry more than 13%. Details on this clone: The antigen is not known.

Trimming cost V 2 bases and J 1 base, with 13 bases left between them. CDR3 length: 15 amino acids. Germline lookup yields CDR1 SQVTM and CDR2 ANQGSEA. The chain joins TRBV29-1 to TRBJ2-3; possible D gene TRBD2, 6 bases. Specimen: CD4+ or CD8+ T cells sorted from blood, collected in a trial of the OX40 agonist ivuxolimab. This TCR derives from an adult with an advanced solid tumor such as melanoma, head and neck, liver or kidney cancer. CDR3 sequence reads: CSVELRRDGTDTQYF. The DNA of the CDR3 is TGCAGCGTTGAACTACGGAGGGACGGCACAGATACGCAGTATTTT.